A selection of T cell receptor beta chains follows, all from one sample in a study of shared clonotypes between healthy human individuals. Profiling relied on immunoSEQ multiplex PCR, and the TCRdb table lists in-frame clones only, not all of them. The table has more than 2 million clones, approximately 96% seen once. The sequenced sample was naive CD4+ T cells sorted from blood. These receptors were collected from a man aged 18 to 35 in good health. The CDR3 runs from the conserved cysteine through the conserved F or W. D genes are given only for firm matches. Rows give clone size only sometimes, using once, few, many, or a class for an expanded clone.

v_call	clone_size	j_call	d_call	cdr3_nt	cdr3_aa
TRBV2	once	TRBJ2-2	.	TGTGCCACCGGATTTGTTCGCACCGGGGAGCTGTTTTTT	CATGFVRTGELFF
TRBV5-3	.	TRBJ2-1	TRBD2	TGTGCCAGAAGAGGGGAGGCTAGCGGGCCCTTCTCCTACAATGAGCAGTTCTTC	CARRGEASGPFSYNEQFF
TRBV6-5	.	TRBJ2-7	TRBD1	TGTGCCAGCAGTCCGACCGACAGGGGGTTCGAGCAGTACTTC	CASSPTDRGFEQYF
TRBV28	.	TRBJ1-2	TRBD1	TGTGCCAGCAGTTTATCAGGACAGGGGGCTGGCTACACCTTC	CASSLSGQGAGYTF
TRBV25-1	.	TRBJ1-1	.	TGTGCCAACACTGGCACTGAAGCTTTCTTT	CANTGTEAFF
TRBV7-2	.	TRBJ2-5	.	TGTGCCAGCAGTTTTAGGTGGCGGGAAAAGGGGGAGACCCAGTACTTC	CASSFRWREKGETQYF
TRBV5-1	once	TRBJ1-2	TRBD1	TGCGCCAGCAGCAACTCGGGACAGGGTGTTATAAGTGGCTACACCTTC	CASSNSGQGVISGYTF
TRBV11-2	once	TRBJ1-6	TRBD1	TGTGCGAGCGGGGGACAGGGGACTTCACCCCTCCACTTT	CASGGQGTSPLHF
TRBV28	.	TRBJ2-7	TRBD1	TGTGCCAGCAGTTCCGGGGGACAGGGTTTTCGCGAGCAGTACTTC	CASSSGGQGFREQYF
TRBV14	.	TRBJ1-2	TRBD1	TGTGCCAGCAGCCAAGATATCTCAGGGGGCGCGACGGGCTACACCTTC	CASSQDISGGATGYTF
TRBV7-2	.	TRBJ2-3	.	TGTGCCAGCAGCTTAATGGGGGGATGGGATACGCAGTATTTT	CASSLMGGWDTQYF
TRBV19	.	TRBJ1-1	.	TGTGCCAGTAGGATGGGGCGCTACACTGAAGCTTTCTTT	CASRMGRYTEAFF
TRBV6-4	once	TRBJ1-1	TRBD1	TGTGCCAGCAGTGACAGACAGGGGGCGTACACTGAAGCTTTCTTT	CASSDRQGAYTEAFF
TRBV5-1	.	TRBJ2-3	.	TGCGCCAGCAGGGCCCGGGACGGCAGCACAGATACGCAGTATTTT	CASRARDGSTDTQYF
TRBV5-8	.	TRBJ2-5	TRBD2	TGTGCCAGCAGCGGCTTACTAGCGGGAGAGCAAGAGACCCAGTACTTC	CASSGLLAGEQETQYF
TRBV5-1	.	TRBJ2-3	.	TGCGCCAGCAGCTTGGGACAAAACACAGATACGCAGTATTTT	CASSLGQNTDTQYF
TRBV5-1	.	TRBJ2-1	TRBD2	TGCGCCAGCAGCCCGGGACTAGTTGGTGGTGAGCAGTTCTTC	CASSPGLVGGEQFF
TRBV10-2	.	TRBJ2-2	.	TGCGCCAGCAGTGATCAGCGCGGGACCGCAGGCCCCGGGGAGCTGTTTTTT	CASSDQRGTAGPGELFF
TRBV5-6	.	TRBJ1-5	TRBD1	TGTGCCAGCAGCAAAGGGACAGGGGGCGCGAATAATCAGCCCCAGCATTTT	CASSKGTGGANNQPQHF
TRBV28	.	TRBJ1-1	TRBD1	TGTGCCAGCAGTGCTAACAGGGGGCAAGCTTTCTTT	CASSANRGQAFF
TRBV6-6	.	TRBJ2-7	.	TGTGCCAGCAGGCCGGGTCGCTCCTACGAGCAGTACTTC	CASRPGRSYEQYF
TRBV7-2	once	TRBJ1-5	TRBD1	TGTGCCAGCAGTTCGGGACAGGGTATAGGCCAGCCCCAGCATTTT	CASSSGQGIGQPQHF
TRBV6-5	.	TRBJ2-1	TRBD1	TGTGCCAGCAGGTCTCCAGGGGGACGGAATGAGCAGTTCTTC	CASRSPGGRNEQFF
TRBV5-5	.	TRBJ2-1	TRBD1	TGTGCCAGCAGCTTGGGGACAGGTGTATACAATGAGCAGTTCTTC	CASSLGTGVYNEQFF
TRBV7-7	.	TRBJ2-2	TRBD2	TGTGCTAGCAGCCAGAACCCGGGACTAGCGCACGGGGAGCTGTTTTTT	CASSQNPGLAHGELFF
TRBV7-2	.	TRBJ1-1	.	TGTGCCAGCAGCTTAGAGGTCCATATAGCTTTCTTT	CASSLEVHIAFF
TRBV7-9	.	TRBJ1-1	.	TGTGCCAGCAGCTTAAGTTCCCCCCCGACCGATAACACTGAAGCTTTCTTT	CASSLSSPPTDNTEAFF
TRBV7-7	.	TRBJ2-2	TRBD1	TGTGCTAGCAGCCCCGACAGGGGGCTGAACACCGGGGAGCTGTTTTTT	CASSPDRGLNTGELFF
TRBV7-2	once	TRBJ2-7	TRBD1	TGTGCCAGCAGTAGACTCGGACAGGGGGCCTACGAGCAGTACTTC	CASSRLGQGAYEQYF
TRBV2	once	TRBJ2-7	TRBD1	TGTGCCAGCAGATCGGGACAGGGGGCCTACGAGCAGTACTTC	CASRSGQGAYEQYF
TRBV10-1	.	TRBJ2-3	TRBD2	TGCGCCAGCAGTGAATCCAGCGGGAGGCCCACAGATACGCAGTATTTT	CASSESSGRPTDTQYF
TRBV5-1	.	TRBJ2-7	.	TGCGCCAGCAGCTTGGTATCGCAGGGGACCTACGAGCAGTACTTC	CASSLVSQGTYEQYF
TRBV7-2	.	TRBJ1-1	.	TGTGCCAGCAGCTTCTCCACGGGGACTGAAGCTTTCTTT	CASSFSTGTEAFF
TRBV5-1	.	TRBJ1-1	.	TGCGCCAGCAGCTTGGCCTCGAGGAACACTGAAGCTTTCTTT	CASSLASRNTEAFF
TRBV6-6	.	TRBJ2-7	.	TGTGCCAGCAGTTATTTTTCGCGGGGGCCGGAGTTCGAGCAGTACTTC	CASSYFSRGPEFEQYF
TRBV9	once	TRBJ1-1	.	TGTGCCAGCAACAAGGGTGCATCCAACACTGAAGCTTTCTTT	CASNKGASNTEAFF
TRBV4-1	.	TRBJ2-6	TRBD1	TGCGCCAGCAGCCATTCAACAGGGGCCCTCTCTGGGGCCAACGTCCTGACTTTC	CASSHSTGALSGANVLTF
TRBV30	.	TRBJ1-2	.	TGTGCCTGGAGTGTACGGGGGTACTATGGCTACACCTTC	CAWSVRGYYGYTF
TRBV6-5	once	TRBJ2-7	.	TGTGCCAGCAGTCGCAAGGGCTCCTACGAGCAGTACTTC	CASSRKGSYEQYF
TRBV29-1	.	TRBJ1-1	TRBD1	TGCAGCGTTGCGCGAGGGGGCGACACTGAAGCTTTCTTT	CSVARGGDTEAFF
TRBV6-6	.	TRBJ1-6	.	TGTGCCAGCAGTTTTCCGTTGGACACCCACTTCTTT	CASSFPLDTHFF
TRBV7-9	.	TRBJ2-7	.	TGTGCCAGCAGCGTCTATGGGGAGGTGGGGACGGGGGAGCAGTACTTC	CASSVYGEVGTGEQYF
TRBV6-6	few	TRBJ1-6	.	TGTGCCAGCAGTTACGAGGCCAGGGTCAATTCACCCCTCCACTTT	CASSYEARVNSPLHF
TRBV9	.	TRBJ2-2	TRBD1	TGTGCCAGCAGCCCACGACAGGGGGACACCGGGGAGCTGTTTTTT	CASSPRQGDTGELFF
TRBV7-3	.	TRBJ1-2	TRBD1	TGTGCCAGCAGCCCTAAAAGTACAGGGGACTACACCTTC	CASSPKSTGDYTF
TRBV7-9	.	TRBJ2-5	TRBD2	TGTGCCAGCAGCTTAGCCTTAGCGGGGGGAGAGACCCAGTACTTC	CASSLALAGGETQYF
TRBV30	.	TRBJ1-6	.	TGTGCCTGGAGTACTTGGGGGGGGAAAGACTATAATTCACCCCTCCACTTT	CAWSTWGGKDYNSPLHF
TRBV12-2	.	TRBJ2-7	.	TGTGCAAGTCGCGACGGCCGGGCCCTGTACGAGCAGTACTTC	CASRDGRALYEQYF
TRBV6-1	.	TRBJ2-3	TRBD1	TGTGCCAGCAGTGGGGACAGACGGACTAGCACAGATACGCAGTATTTT	CASSGDRRTSTDTQYF
TRBV29-1	.	TRBJ2-5	TRBD2	TGCAGCGTTGAGAGGACTAGCGGGATGAGGGAGACCCAGTACTTC	CSVERTSGMRETQYF
TRBV9	.	TRBJ1-3	.	TGTGCCAGCAGCCCCTCCCCGCGCCAGACTGGAAACACCATATATTTT	CASSPSPRQTGNTIYF
TRBV7-2	.	TRBJ2-7	TRBD1	TGTGCCAGCAGCCCAACGACAGGGGTGGGCTACGAGCAGTACTTC	CASSPTTGVGYEQYF